This entry describes one TCR beta chain. This clone was counted a few times. Its antigen is still unknown. No much larger clonotype is one base removed from it; base qualities were not supplied. Sample time point, as interpreted from the label and publication: peripheral blood 6 weeks after treatment start. A total of some 30 patients with locally advanced or metastatic urothelial carcinoma, treated at Memorial Sloan Kettering on a trial protocol, made up the cohort. Peripheral blood mononuclear cells were collected from each patient pretreatment and during treatment, giving between 1 and 8 total time points per patient. The Qiagen DNeasy Blood extraction kit was used to purify genomic DNA from total PBMCs and tumor samples. PBMCs were collected pretreatment and during treatment, and were isolated and stored as previously described. The record originates from a study of PD-L1 blockade in urothelial cancer (dated by TCRdb to about 2017). For the study in its entirety: All patients started therapy around 2014 and received atezolizumab 1,200 mg intravenously every 3 weeks. In the same patients, whole exome sequencing and RNA sequencing of pretreatment tumors were performed in addition to TCR sequencing. A median of about 150,000 T cells and fewer than 85,000 unique TCRs was obtained from blood samples, and a median clonality of approximately 0.08 was observed. Durable clinical benefit meant progression-free survival longer than 6 months, and TCR features were also tested against progression-free and overall survival. The study was an exploratory multi-omic analysis of somatic, immune and clinical correlates of response to PD-L1 blockade with atezolizumab in urothelial cancer. Around 30 patients had pretreatment blood TCR-seq, approximately 24 had at least one posttreatment blood collection, and approximately 24 had tumor TCR-seq. Blood samples were analyzed at two time points: 3 weeks after treatment start (second dose) and 6 weeks after treatment start. Eight or nine patients reached durable clinical benefit, while some 21 patients did not. Pretreatment tumor samples, along with matched peripheral blood serially collected before and after atezolizumab treatment, were subjected to TCR sequencing. About nine tenths of the roughly 29 patients were identified as males with urothelial cancer of bladder origin, and a prior smoking history was reported by 18 of 29 patients. An ECOG performance status of 0 or 1 was recorded for the patients, and 0 to 3 prior chemotherapy regimens had been received by the patients.

Findings and caveats that apply to the study as a whole: A pretreatment peripheral blood TCR clonality below the median was linked to improved progression-free and overall survival. Small sample size (n ≈ 29) and many exploratory analyses mean the results are intended to be hypothesis-generating. Patients with durable benefit showed greater expansion of tumor-associated TCR clones in peripheral blood 3 weeks after starting treatment (n of about 21, p = 0.022).

Unmatched junction bases come to 16, with V trimmed by 11 bases and J by 2 bases. The CDR3 covers 16 residues, taking in both the cysteine and the phenylalanine. Solely the CDR3 DNA is kept, with 48 bases framed from the first base. The germline V gene yields SGHVS for CDR1 and FQNEAQ for CDR2. To estimate absolute template abundance from read counts, synthetic TCR analog templates were spiked into each PCR. Using the immunoSEQ assay, TCRbeta CDR3 regions were amplified from genomic DNA with bias-controlled V and J gene primers. Sequencing of rearranged TCRbeta segments was done at approximately 20X coverage. From the authors' description of their analysis: Clustering was used to correct sequencing errors, and CDR3s were annotated against IMGT so that V, D and J genes could be assigned. Out-of-frame and stop-codon sequences were excluded, and only productive TCRbeta rearrangements were used in downstream analyses. Clonality was calculated as one minus the Shannon entropy normalized by the log of the number of unique productive sequences. Fisher's exact test with Benjamini-Hochberg correction, using a cutoff of adjusted p below 0.01, was how clones that differed between time points or between blood and tumor were identified. Sourced from immuneACCESS, this table was stored by TCRdb with only in-frame sequences that have V and J called. A share of the clones is absent; for the studies checked, an unresolved V gene accounts for under half, and the remainder has no known explanation. V, J and clone size are those of that table, while D and trimming were read from the DNA. Across this sample there are about 76,000 clones, with less than 95% seen only once. The ten largest account for about 0.87% of the sample.

This receptor was identified in a woman older than 75 with urothelial cancer. This chain joins TRBV7-8 to TRBJ1-1; TRBD1 aligns with 8 central bases. The starting material was PBMCs, obtained around atezolizumab (anti-PD-L1) treatment. CDR3 reads: CASSRQGAGYNTEAFF. The DNA sequence is TGTGCCTCCAGTCGGCAGGGGGCAGGTTATAACACTGAAGCTTTCTTT. Extended through the reference TRBV7-8 and TRBJ1-1 proteins, this CDR3 yields the full variable domain: GAGVSQSPRYKVAKRGQDVALRCDPISGHVSLFWYQQALGQGPEFLTYFQNEAQLDKSGLPSDRFFAERPEGSVSTLKIQRTQQEDSAVYLCASSRQGAGYNTEAFFGQGTRLTVV.